The 16 T cell receptor beta chains below come from one sample, sequenced in a study of OX40 agonist ivuxolimab in advanced cancers. TCRdb's table, derived via immunoSEQ multiplex PCR, lists solely in-frame clones and lacks some. The table has tens of thousands of clones, about 92% seen once. The input for sequencing was CD4+ or CD8+ T cells sorted from blood, taken in a trial of the OX40 agonist ivuxolimab. These receptors were collected from an adult with an advanced solid tumor such as melanoma, head and neck, liver or kidney cancer.

The J gene is TRBJ2-2, the V gene TRBV25-1; the D gene is possibly TRBD1 (5 bases). CDR3 length: 15 amino acids. The V end lost 3 bases, the J end lost 3 bases, and 11 bases lay between the germline ends. Germline lookup yields CDR1 MGHDK and CDR2 SYGVNS. In DNA, the CDR3 is TGTGCCAGCAGTGAGGGTGGGGCCTACACCGGGGAGCTGTTTTTT. The encoded protein is CASSEGGAYTGELFF.

The V call is TRBV19, the J call TRBJ1-2; TRBD1 agrees at 8 bases. Trimming at V came to 4 bases and at J to 3 bases, leaving 7 bases not matched to a gene. This CDR3 is 15 amino acids long. Germline CDR1 is LNHDA and CDR2 is SQIVND (reference sequence). The CDR3 nucleotides are TGTGCCAGTAGTAGTCAGGGGACAGGTCACTATGGCTACACCTTC. Its protein product is CASSSQGTGHYGYTF.

CDR3 nucleotide sequence: TGCAGCGTTGTAGGCTCCTACGAGCAGTACTTC. Translating gives CSVVGSYEQYF. The chain links TRBV29-1 to TRBJ2-7; unclear D gene. This CDR3 region has 11 residues. V gave up 4 bases and J gave up 0 bases, with 4 bases separating them. Germline CDR1 is SQVTM and CDR2 is ANQGSEA.

The chain is built from TRBV5-1 and TRBJ2-3, with TRBD2 matching 13 bases. The ends lost 4 bases at V and 4 bases at J; junction bases unmatched: 6. Germline lookup yields CDR1 SGHRS and CDR2 YFSETQ. CDR3 size: 16 residues. The CDR3 is CASSTTSGGAADTQYF. The CDR3, as DNA: TGCGCCAGCAGCACTACTAGCGGGGGGGCAGCAGATACGCAGTATTTT.

The chain uses TRBV5-5 and TRBJ2-3, with a weak D call TRBD2 (6 bases). Deletions cut 4 bases from V and 13 bases from J, with 19 bases between. The CDR3 contains 13 residues. The V gene's germline CDR1 is SGHKS and CDR2 YYEKEE (reference sequence). The CDR3 sequence is CASSPTGLGEEYF. Here the CDR3 DNA reads TGTGCCAGCAGCCCAACGGGGCTGGGGGAGGAGTATTTT.

The genes are TRBV5-1 and TRBJ2-3, with 9 bases matching TRBD2. Per the germline V gene, CDR1 is SGHRS and CDR2 is YFSETQ. V lost 4 bases to trimming and J lost 4 bases; unmatched junction nucleotides: 22. The CDR3 length is 20 residues. The CDR3 protein is CASSLWTGLGSSGDPDTQYF. Written as DNA, the CDR3 is TGCGCCAGCAGCCTATGGACAGGACTAGGGTCTAGCGGGGACCCAGATACGCAGTATTTT.

The V call is TRBV6-1, the J call TRBJ1-2; a weak D match, TRBD1 (6 bases). Germline assignment: CDR1 MNHNS and CDR2 SASEGT. Trimming pared 0 bases from V and 7 bases from J, leaving 9 bases between. CDR3 size: 13 residues. The CDR3 protein is CASSEAGRGGYTF. The CDR3 DNA reads TGTGCCAGCAGTGAAGCCGGCAGGGGTGGCTACACCTTC.

V gene TRBV7-3 combines with J gene TRBJ1-5; D unclear. The germline gives CDR1 SGHTA, CDR2 FQGTGA. The CDR3 length is 19 residues. Trimming took 0 bases from V and 2 from J, leaving 20 bases between them. This CDR3 is CASSLTNQEPLLCNQPQHF. Written as DNA, the CDR3 is TGTGCCAGCAGCTTAACAAATCAGGAACCCCTTCTATGCAATCAGCCCCAGCATTTT.

The chain employs TRBV30 and TRBJ1-2; 9 bases fit TRBD1. The germline CDR1 and CDR2 sequences are GTSNPN and SVGIG (reference sequence). The trim removed 2 bases at V and 5 bases at J, leaving 9 bases unmatched. The CDR3 extends over 15 amino acids. CDR3 in DNA: TGTGCCTGGAGTCCTGATATTGGGACAGGGTATGGCTACACCTTC. The encoded protein is CAWSPDIGTGYGYTF.

This clone was seen a handful of times. The chain links TRBV18 to TRBJ1-6; D is unclear. The V gene's germline CDR1 is KGHSH and CDR2 LQKENI. CDR3 length: 15 residues. V lost 4 bases and J 6 bases, leaving 13 bases between the germline ends. CDR3 bases: TGTGCCAGCTCACGTGATGGGAGCGGTAATTCACCCCTCCACTTT. Protein: CASSRDGSGNSPLHF. The full variable domain, rest sourced from reference TRBV18 and TRBJ1-6, is NAGVMQNPRHLVRRRGQEARLRCSPMKGHSHVYWYRQLPEEGLKFMVYLQKENIIDESGMPKERFSAEFPKEGPSILRIQQVVRGDSAAYFCASSRDGSGNSPLHFGNGTRLTVT.

For the CDR3, the DNA is TGTGCCAGCAGCCCAGAGGGAACGAACGTTAATGAAAAACTGTTTTTT. Encoded protein: CASSPEGTNVNEKLFF. The rearrangement links TRBV9 to TRBJ1-4, with D uncertain. The germline gives CDR1 SGDLS, CDR2 YYNGEE. The CDR3 loop spans 16 amino acids. V lost 4 bases and J 4 bases, leaving 17 bases between the germline ends. Looking up the rest from reference TRBV9 and TRBJ1-4 gives the full variable domain: DSGVTQTPKHLITATGQRVTLRCSPRSGDLSVYWYQQSLDQGLQFLIQYYNGEERAKGNILERFSAQQFPDLHSELNLSSLELGDSALYFCASSPEGTNVNEKLFFGSGTQLSVL.

The chain combines TRBV15 with TRBJ2-7; a possible D gene is TRBD1 (6 bases). Looked up from germline, CDR1 is LNHNV and CDR2 is YYDKDF (reference sequence). This CDR3 has 15 residues. V lost 4 bases and J lost 2, with 15 bases in between. CDR3 sequence: CATSTGGGQPYEQYF. The CDR3 bases are TGTGCCACCAGCACCGGCGGCGGACAGCCCTACGAGCAGTACTTC.

The V gene is TRBV30, the J gene TRBJ2-3; D perhaps matches TRBD1 (5 bases). Germline V gene lookup returns CDR1 GTSNPN and CDR2 SVGIG (reference sequence). V was clipped by 5 bases and J by 8 bases, with 11 bases between them. This CDR3 has 11 amino acids. CDR3 region: CAWVGRGTQYF. The DNA for the CDR3 is TGTGCCTGGGTTGGTAGGGGTACGCAGTATTTT.

The chain recombines TRBV19 with TRBJ1-4, with D possibly being TRBD1 (6 bases). Germline CDR1 LNHDA, CDR2 SQIVND (reference sequence). The length of the CDR3 is 14 residues. CDR3 DNA: TGTGTGACTAGGACAGACCCAACTAATGAAAAACTGTTTTTT. Translation gives CVTRTDPTNEKLFF.

As to this clone: Other DNA sequences within the sample encode an identical CDR3. The V call is TRBV28, the J call TRBJ2-1, with TRBD1 matching 8 bases. This CDR3 is 14 amino acids long. Per the germline V gene, CDR1 is MDHEN and CDR2 is SYDVKM. Trimming at V came to 8 bases and at J to 2 bases, leaving 5 bases not matched to a gene. CDR3: CASSWGQAYNEQFF. The CDR3 region has the DNA TGTGCCAGCTCCTGGGGACAGGCCTACAATGAGCAGTTCTTC. Complete variable domain (other parts from reference TRBV28 and TRBJ2-1): DVKVTQSSRYLVKRTGEKVFLECVQDMDHENMFWYRQDPGLGLRLIYFSYDVKMKEKGDIPEGYSVSREKKERFSLILESASTNQTSMYLCASSWGQAYNEQFFGPGTRLTVL.

CDR3 sequence reads: CASSGTGTSGTDTQYF. CDR3 sequence (DNA): TGCGCCAGCAGCGGGACCGGGACTAGCGGCACAGATACGCAGTATTTT. The chain links TRBV5-1 to TRBJ2-3; 10 positions agree with TRBD2. Looked up from germline, CDR1 is SGHRS and CDR2 is YFSETQ. The CDR3 runs 16 residues. Losses at the gene ends were 4 bases for V and 1 base for J; bases not matched to a gene: 6. The variable domain in full, with the rest retrieved from reference TRBV5-1 and TRBJ2-3, is KAGVTQTPRYLIKTRGQQVTLSCSPISGHRSVSWYQQTPGQGLQFLFEYFSETQRNKGNFPGRFSGRQFSNSRSEMNVSTLELGDSALYLCASSGTGTSGTDTQYFGPGTRLTVL.